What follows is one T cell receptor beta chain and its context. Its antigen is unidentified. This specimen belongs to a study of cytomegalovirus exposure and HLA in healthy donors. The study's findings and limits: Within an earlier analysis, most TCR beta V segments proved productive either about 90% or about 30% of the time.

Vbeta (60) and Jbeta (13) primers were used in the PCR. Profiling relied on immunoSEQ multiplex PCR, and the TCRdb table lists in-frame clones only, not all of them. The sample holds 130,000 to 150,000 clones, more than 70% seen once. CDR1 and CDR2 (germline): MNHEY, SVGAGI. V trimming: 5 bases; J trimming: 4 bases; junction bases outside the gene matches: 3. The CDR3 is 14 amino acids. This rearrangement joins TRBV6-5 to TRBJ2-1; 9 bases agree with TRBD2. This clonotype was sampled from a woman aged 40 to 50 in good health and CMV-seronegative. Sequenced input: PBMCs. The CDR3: CASSPTSGYNEQFF. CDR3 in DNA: TGTGCCAGCAGTCCGACTAGCGGATACAATGAGCAGTTCTTC.